Sequencing of this TCR beta chain was carried out in a study of T cell responses to AZD1222 COVID-19 vaccine. Trimming stripped 4 bases from V and 6 bases from J, with 13 bases between. CDR3 size: 14 residues. Germline V lookup: CDR1 LNHDA, CDR2 SQIVND (reference sequence). Study-level findings and limits: Of the AZD1222 recipients, only six or seven were seropositive at baseline.

Only in-frame clones appear in the TCRdb table, and some are missing; sequencing was by immunoSEQ multiplex PCR. The sample carries 200,000 or so clones, roughly 92% recorded once. A word on this clone: What it binds is not known.

Here the sequenced sample was peripheral blood, taken on day 0 of AZD1222 vaccination. V gene TRBV19 combines with J gene TRBJ2-1, with D unclear. This TCR was recovered from an adult in good health. This CDR3 reads CASSKVDARNEQFF. The DNA for the CDR3 is TGTGCCAGTAGTAAGGTCGACGCGCGCAATGAGCAGTTCTTC.